This record concerns one TCR beta chain sequence. The assay was immunoSEQ multiplex PCR, and TCRdb's table has in-frame clones only and misses some. Here the sample spans some 31,000 clones, 87% being singletons. The time point here: time of PML onset. PML was confirmed by JC virus DNA in cerebrospinal fluid. After about 15 to 60 months on natalizumab, the natalizumab-treated patients developed PML. This record comes from a study of multiple sclerosis patients with progressive multifocal leukoencephalopathy. Germline V CDR1 and CDR2: LGHNA, YSLEER. CDR3 length: 17 amino acids. The TCR was taken from a human donor with progressive multifocal leukoencephalopathy. The rearrangement uses TRBV4-3 and TRBJ2-5, with D possibly called TRBD1 or TRBD2 (5 bases each). The DNA end lines up better with TRBJ2-7; the J call may be wrong. The source was PBMCs, collected from a patient treated with natalizumab. CDR3 sequence: CASSQGSRGRSPYEQYF. In nucleotides, the CDR3 is TGCGCCAGCAGCCAAGGGTCTCGGGGACGGTCGCCCTACGAGCAGTACTTC.